Listed here are 6 T cell receptor beta chains from one sample, sequenced in a study of T-cell reconstitution after alpha-beta-depleted transplantation in children. Unique molecular identifiers were used in preparing the TCRbeta library. TCRdb independently ran MiXCR on the PCR reads; one entry per CDR3 protein. The sample shows 200,000 to 300,000 distinct CDR3 sequences, more than 10% of them seen only once. Source: PBMCs from the stem cell graft donor, taken from the stem cell graft. These receptors originate from a human donor who donated a stem cell graft to a child with acute lymphoblastic leukemia.

This clonotype was detected many times. The CDR3 loop reads CASSYSKGDRLTYEQYF. The CDR3, as DNA: TGTGCCAGCAGTTACTCGAAGGGGGACAGGCTAACCTACGAGCAGTACTTC. J is TRBJ2-7 and V is TRBV6-2 or TRBV6-3, with TRBD1 matching over 8 bases. The J segment lost 2 bases and the V segment lost 0 bases, leaving 9 bases of the junction unmatched. There are 17 residues in the CDR3. Germline CDR1 reads MNHEY; CDR2 reads SVGEGT.

V usage is TRBV27 and J usage is TRBJ1-2; tentatively, D is TRBD1 (5 bases). The germline V and J ends were trimmed by 5 bases and 3 bases, with 19 bases remaining between them. The CDR3 runs 16 residues. CDR1 and CDR2 from the germline V gene are MNHEY and SMNVEV (reference sequence). This chain's CDR3 is CASSPSGRGAHYGYTF. In DNA, the CDR3 is TGTGCCAGCAGTCCCTCGGGGAGGGGCGCACACTATGGCTACACCTTC.

There are many counts of this clonotype. The chain combines TRBV20-1 with TRBJ1-2; 11 nucleotides match TRBD1. V was clipped by 3 bases and J by 8 bases; unmatched bases: 8. The V gene's germline CDR1 is DFQATT and CDR2 SNEGSKA (reference sequence). The CDR3 has 14 amino acids. Written as DNA, the CDR3 is TGCAGTGCTAGTGTTCGGGACAGGGGGTACGGCTACACCTTC. It yields the protein CSASVRDRGYGYTF.

The sample holds a few counts of this clonotype. The chain carries TRBV11-1 and TRBJ2-1; D possibly uses TRBD1 or TRBD2 (5 bases each). CDR1 is SGHAT and CDR2 is FQDESV in the germline V gene (reference sequence). Between the trimmed V and J ends, which lost 1 base and 0 bases, there was a span of 19 bases. The CDR3 runs to 19 residues. The CDR3 protein is CASSLVVFGAGFSYNEQFF. The CDR3 DNA follows: TGTGCCAGCAGCTTAGTGGTATTCGGGGCGGGTTTCTCCTACAATGAGCAGTTCTTC.

This clonotype was seen ten or more times. A read error may account for a junction end that differs from germline. CDR3 DNA: TGCGCCAGCAGTTTGGGAAGGTGGATCAATGAGCAGTTCTTC. Translating gives CASSLGRWINEQFF. V and J are TRBV5-1 and TRBJ2-1, with D hard to call. CDR3 length: 14 amino acids. Germline V CDR1 and CDR2: SGHRS, YFSETQ.

This clonotype was recorded many times. The chain links TRBV27 to TRBJ1-1; no firm D call. Trimming took 0 bases from V and 1 from J, leaving 9 bases between them. The CDR3 has 15 residues. The germline V gene has CDR1 MNHEY and CDR2 SMNVEV (reference sequence). DNA for the CDR3: TGTGCCAGCAGTTTATCAGGCGGACCGAACACTGAAGCTTTCTTT. Its protein product is CASSLSGGPNTEAFF.